A selection of T cell receptor beta chains follows, all from one sample in a study of identical twins. MiXCR was run by TCRdb on the 5' RACE reads, yielding one entry per CDR3 protein. This sample has 200,000 to 250,000 distinct CDR3 sequences, with about 7.5% found just once. These records were also assigned to another study, of yellow fever vaccine responses in identical twins.

Specimen: memory (CD45RO+) T cells sorted from blood. All receptors come from a woman under 30 in good health. CDR3s include the opening cysteine and the closing phenylalanine or tryptophan. The D gene is left open where the match is weak.

>TRBJ2-4|TRBV5-1|TRBD2
CASGTGTSGNIQYF
>TRBJ1-5|TRBV6-1|NA
CASSEMWINQPQHF
>TRBJ2-2|TRBV28|TRBD2
CASSFGLAGGRTGELFF
>TRBJ1-2|TRBV5-1|TRBD1
CASSAHGDRILNYGYTF
>TRBJ2-6|TRBV20-1|NA
CSASGRNSGANVLTF
>TRBJ1-1|TRBV7-9|NA
CASSLEAGVLGTEAFF
>TRBJ2-7|TRBV5-1|TRBD2
CASSPQLAATYEQYF
>TRBJ2-7|TRBV7-9|TRBD1
CASSLGQGEKQYF
>TRBJ2-1|TRBV6-2/TRBV6-3|NA
CASSKYEQFF
>TRBJ2-7|TRBV5-8|TRBD2
CASSRGTRDGSYEQYF
>TRBJ2-3|TRBV20-1|NA
CSARSNREPPDTQYF
>TRBJ2-1|TRBV4-1|NA
CASSQGSLSYNEQFF
>TRBJ1-5|TRBV6-5|TRBD1
CASSPGGIQPQHF
>TRBJ2-5|TRBV20-1|NA
CSARVEPGPKETQYF
>TRBJ2-7|TRBV27|NA
CASSLRAPDTPAKQYF
>TRBJ2-7|TRBV5-5|TRBD1
CASSSSGTGIYEQYF
>TRBJ2-3|TRBV11-2|TRBD2
CASSLDGGWRKTTDTQYF
>TRBJ2-7|TRBV5-6|TRBD1
CASSLATGTGTNEQYF
>TRBJ2-5|TRBV9|NA
CASSAAQETQYF
>TRBJ2-3|TRBV18|NA
CASSPPSTDTQYF
>TRBJ2-7|TRBV7-8|NA
CASSLVEDRSLDF
>TRBJ2-2|TRBV9|TRBD2
CASSTLAGENTGELFF
>TRBJ2-5|TRBV29-1|TRBD2
CSVLYGLAGAPGETQYF
>TRBJ1-6|TRBV5-1|TRBD1
CASSDRTGRLNSPLHF
>TRBJ2-3|TRBV10-2|TRBD2
CASSDLLAGEADTQYF
>TRBJ2-3|TRBV12-3/TRBV12-4|NA
CASSSNLGDTQYF
>TRBJ2-5|TRBV13|NA
CASSLGLRKDTQETQYF
>TRBJ2-7|TRBV2|TRBD1
CASSKRGRDEQYF